These T cell receptor beta chains were read from a single sample in a study of blood T cells in healthy people across ages. MiXCR, run by TCRdb on the 5' RACE reads, gives a single entry per CDR3 protein. The data show 1.5 million to 2 million distinct CDR3 sequences, with roughly a third seen just once and 11% held by the top ten. The sequenced sample was blood. These receptors came from a woman in her 30s in good health. Both conserved end residues are part of each CDR3. A D gene is named only where the DNA matches it firmly. Not all rows give a size; the values are once, few, many and, for expanded clones, a class.

v_gene: TRBV6-1
abundance: -
d_gene: -
j_gene: TRBJ1-5
CDR3aa: CASSEAEGGNQPQHF
CDR3nt: TGTGCCAGCAGTGAAGCGGAAGGGGGCAATCAGCCCCAGCATTTT

v_gene: TRBV7-2
abundance: few
d_gene: TRBD2
j_gene: TRBJ2-7
CDR3aa: CASSFRGGPDEQYF
CDR3nt: TGTGCCAGCAGCTTCCGCGGGGGGCCTGACGAGCAGTACTTC

v_gene: TRBV4-1
abundance: many
d_gene: -
j_gene: TRBJ2-1
CDR3aa: CASSQTLGHEQFF
CDR3nt: TGCGCCAGCAGCCAGACATTGGGGCATGAGCAGTTCTTC

v_gene: TRBV5-1
abundance: -
d_gene: -
j_gene: TRBJ2-7
CDR3aa: CASSLSAGLEQYF
CDR3nt: TGCGCCAGCAGCTTGAGTGCCGGACTAGAGCAGTACTTC

v_gene: TRBV20-1
abundance: -
d_gene: -
j_gene: TRBJ2-5
CDR3aa: CSARVDFQGETQYF
CDR3nt: TGCAGTGCTAGAGTAGACTTCCAGGGGGAGACCCAGTACTTC

v_gene: TRBV28
abundance: few
d_gene: -
j_gene: TRBJ2-1
CDR3aa: CASSLGPGVGNEQFF
CDR3nt: TGTGCCAGCAGTTTAGGTCCAGGGGTGGGCAATGAGCAGTTCTTC

v_gene: TRBV5-1
abundance: -
d_gene: TRBD2
j_gene: TRBJ2-5
CDR3aa: CASSSREVKYQETQYF
CDR3nt: TGCGCCAGCAGCTCCCGGGAGGTCAAGTACCAAGAGACCCAGTACTTC

v_gene: TRBV20-1
abundance: -
d_gene: -
j_gene: TRBJ1-5
CDR3aa: CSARSGYSNQPQHF
CDR3nt: TGCAGTGCTAGATCCGGATATAGCAATCAGCCCCAGCATTTT

v_gene: TRBV7-9
abundance: few
d_gene: -
j_gene: TRBJ1-1
CDR3aa: CASSWFYGGYTEAFF
CDR3nt: TGTGCCAGCAGCTGGTTTTATGGGGGGTACACTGAAGCTTTCTTT

v_gene: TRBV28
abundance: -
d_gene: TRBD1
j_gene: TRBJ1-6
CDR3aa: CASSRDRLNSPLHF
CDR3nt: TGTGCCAGCAGTCGGGACAGGTTGAATTCACCCCTCCACTTT

v_gene: TRBV5-4
abundance: few
d_gene: TRBD2
j_gene: TRBJ2-5
CDR3aa: CASRIGGEETQYF
CDR3nt: TGTGCCAGCCGAATTGGGGGGGAGGAGACTCAGTACTTC

v_gene: TRBV5-5
abundance: few
d_gene: -
j_gene: TRBJ2-1
CDR3aa: CASSLGGVLTYNEQFF
CDR3nt: TGTGCCAGCAGCTTGGGGGGCGTACTAACCTACAATGAGCAGTTCTTC

v_gene: TRBV6-6
abundance: -
d_gene: -
j_gene: TRBJ2-6
CDR3aa: CASSYSKNSGANVLTF
CDR3nt: TGTGCCAGCAGTTACTCGAAGAACTCTGGGGCCAACGTCCTGACTTTC

v_gene: TRBV3-1
abundance: -
d_gene: -
j_gene: TRBJ1-1
CDR3aa: CASSQPRPGEAFF
CDR3nt: TGTGCCAGCAGCCAACCACGGCCAGGTGAAGCTTTCTTT

v_gene: TRBV4-1
abundance: few
d_gene: -
j_gene: TRBJ2-7
CDR3aa: CAGSQVLRGTYEQYF
CDR3nt: TGCGCCGGCAGCCAAGTATTGCGGGGAACCTACGAGCAGTACTTC

v_gene: TRBV20-1
abundance: -
d_gene: -
j_gene: TRBJ2-5
CDR3aa: CSARQPRTIQETQYF
CDR3nt: TGCAGTGCTAGACAACCCCGGACTATCCAAGAGACCCAGTACTTC

v_gene: TRBV13
abundance: -
d_gene: -
j_gene: TRBJ2-5
CDR3aa: CASSLFSGEGETQYF
CDR3nt: TGTGCCAGCAGCCTATTTAGCGGAGAGGGAGAGACCCAGTACTTC

v_gene: TRBV14
abundance: -
d_gene: TRBD1
j_gene: TRBJ2-1
CDR3aa: CASSQEYGTAQFF
CDR3nt: TGTGCCAGCAGCCAAGAGTATGGGACAGCCCAGTTCTTC

v_gene: TRBV2
abundance: -
d_gene: -
j_gene: TRBJ2-3
CDR3aa: CASRPSGTSGDTQYF
CDR3nt: TGTGCCAGCAGACCGTCCGGGACCTCCGGAGATACGCAGTATTTT

v_gene: TRBV7-2
abundance: -
d_gene: TRBD1
j_gene: TRBJ2-5
CDR3aa: CTSSPRDRGARETQYF
CDR3nt: TGTACCAGCAGCCCCCGGGACAGAGGAGCAAGGGAGACCCAGTACTTC

v_gene: TRBV5-6
abundance: few
d_gene: TRBD2
j_gene: TRBJ2-3
CDR3aa: CASRHSGGASDTQYF
CDR3nt: TGTGCCAGCAGACATAGCGGGGGGGCCTCAGATACGCAGTATTTT

v_gene: TRBV20-1
abundance: few
d_gene: -
j_gene: TRBJ1-1
CDR3aa: CSARGVSIATEAFF
CDR3nt: TGCAGTGCTAGAGGGGTTTCGATCGCCACTGAAGCTTTCTTT

v_gene: TRBV29-1
abundance: few
d_gene: -
j_gene: TRBJ2-2
CDR3aa: CSVSQYTGELFF
CDR3nt: TGCAGCGTTTCCCAATACACCGGGGAGCTGTTTTTT

v_gene: TRBV27
abundance: -
d_gene: TRBD2
j_gene: TRBJ2-5
CDR3aa: CASSFYSGGLIQETQYF
CDR3nt: TGTGCCAGCAGTTTCTATAGCGGGGGGCTGATACAAGAGACCCAGTACTTC

v_gene: TRBV27
abundance: -
d_gene: -
j_gene: TRBJ2-1
CDR3aa: CASSLTPWNLYNEQFF
CDR3nt: TGTGCCAGCAGTTTGACTCCTTGGAACCTTTACAATGAGCAGTTCTTC

v_gene: TRBV21-1
abundance: once
d_gene: -
j_gene: TRBJ2-7
CDR3aa: CANTNVGELDEQYF
CDR3nt: TGTGCCAACACAAACGTGGGAGAGTTGGACGAGCAGTACTTC

v_gene: TRBV20-1
abundance: -
d_gene: -
j_gene: TRBJ2-1
CDR3aa: CSARAPSEQFF
CDR3nt: TGCAGTGCTAGAGCCCCCAGTGAGCAGTTCTTC

v_gene: TRBV10-3
abundance: -
d_gene: -
j_gene: TRBJ2-1
CDR3aa: CAISESGQSYNEQFF
CDR3nt: TGTGCCATCAGTGAGTCGGGGCAGTCCTACAATGAGCAGTTCTTC

v_gene: TRBV6-2/TRBV6-3
abundance: few
d_gene: TRBD1
j_gene: TRBJ1-5
CDR3aa: CASSKTGGSQPQHF
CDR3nt: TGTGCCAGTAGTAAAACAGGGGGAAGTCAGCCCCAGCATTTT

v_gene: TRBV20-1
abundance: many
d_gene: -
j_gene: TRBJ1-5
CDR3aa: CSARGPNRNQPQHF
CDR3nt: TGCAGTGCTAGAGGACCCAATCGGAATCAGCCCCAGCATTTT

v_gene: TRBV4-1
abundance: few
d_gene: -
j_gene: TRBJ2-2
CDR3aa: CASSQGILGSTGELFF
CDR3nt: TGCGCCAGCAGCCAAGGGATCTTGGGCAGCACCGGGGAGCTGTTTTTT

v_gene: TRBV10-2
abundance: -
d_gene: -
j_gene: TRBJ2-7
CDR3aa: CASSESWVTYEQYF
CDR3nt: TGCGCCAGCAGTGAGTCTTGGGTGACCTACGAGCAGTACTTC

v_gene: TRBV20-1
abundance: -
d_gene: -
j_gene: TRBJ2-5
CDR3aa: CSARRSGEETQYF
CDR3nt: TGCAGTGCTAGAAGGAGCGGAGAAGAGACCCAGTACTTC

v_gene: TRBV6-1
abundance: -
d_gene: TRBD2
j_gene: TRBJ2-3
CDR3aa: CASSQTSGGISSTDTQYF
CDR3nt: TGTGCCAGCAGCCAGACTAGCGGGGGAATATCTAGCACAGATACGCAGTATTTT

v_gene: TRBV7-8
abundance: once
d_gene: -
j_gene: TRBJ2-7
CDR3aa: CASSSLEGDEQYF
CDR3nt: TGTGCCAGCAGCTCTCTCGAGGGGGACGAGCAGTACTTC

v_gene: TRBV7-2
abundance: many
d_gene: TRBD1
j_gene: TRBJ2-7
CDR3aa: CASSFVLGQTEQYF
CDR3nt: TGTGCCAGCAGCTTCGTATTGGGACAGACCGAGCAGTACTTC

v_gene: TRBV10-2
abundance: -
d_gene: TRBD2
j_gene: TRBJ2-3
CDR3aa: CASTSGLARDTQYF
CDR3nt: TGCGCCAGCACCTCGGGACTAGCGAGGGATACGCAGTATTTT

v_gene: TRBV3-1
abundance: many
d_gene: -
j_gene: TRBJ2-5
CDR3aa: CASSHVETQYF
CDR3nt: TGTGCCAGCAGCCACGTAGAGACCCAGTACTTC